Listed below are T cell receptor beta chains from one sample, sequenced in a study of breast tumors, draining lymph nodes, adjacent tissues. Via MiXCR, TCRdb re-called the multiplex PCR reads, giving one row per CDR3 protein. The repertoire has some 250,000 distinct CDR3 sequences, under 40% of them found once; the top ten carry 3% to 4.5%. The sequencing sample was made of axillary lymph node tissue. These receptors originate from a female donor with breast cancer. Some clones in this sample may be carry-over from other donors' samples. The CDR3 runs from the conserved cysteine through the conserved F or W. The order of the fields is J gene, clone size, V gene, D gene, CDR3 protein, CDR3 DNA. D genes are given only for firm matches. The size entry is marked missing in some rows and otherwise reads once, few, many or a size class.

J: TRBJ2-1; size: .; V: TRBV7-9; D: TRBD2; CDR3: CASSRRAGTSGYNEQFF; DNA: TGTGCCAGCAGCCGCCGAGCCGGGACTAGCGGATACAATGAGCAGTTCTTC
J: TRBJ2-3; size: .; V: TRBV5-1; D: TRBD1; CDR3: CASSPWTGSDTQYF; DNA: TGCGCCAGCAGCCCCTGGACAGGGTCAGATACGCAGTATTTT
J: TRBJ2-1; size: .; V: TRBV24-1; D: .; CDR3: CATSGAPGTGLYNEQFF; DNA: TGTGCCACCAGTGGGGCTCCGGGGACGGGACTCTACAATGAGCAGTTCTTC
J: TRBJ2-3; size: many; V: TRBV29-1; D: .; CDR3: CSVTNTAALTDTQYF; DNA: TGCAGCGTTACCAACACCGCCGCCCTCACAGATACGCAGTATTTT
J: TRBJ2-3; size: many; V: TRBV20-1; D: .; CDR3: CSARATHGDTQYF; DNA: TGCAGTGCTAGAGCCACGCACGGGGATACGCAGTATTTT
J: TRBJ1-6; size: .; V: TRBV5-1; D: .; CDR3: CASSLGSRAHSPLHF; DNA: TGCGCCAGCAGCTTGGGCAGCAGGGCCCATTCACCCCTCCACTTT
J: TRBJ1-1; size: many; V: TRBV29-1; D: .; CDR3: CSAGRIGYTEAFF; DNA: TGCAGCGCTGGGCGGATCGGGTACACTGAAGCTTTCTTT
J: TRBJ2-6; size: .; V: TRBV5-6; D: TRBD2; CDR3: CASSFPGPAGGVLTF; DNA: TGTGCCAGCAGCTTTCCCGGACCAGCGGGGGGCGTCCTGACTTTC
J: TRBJ2-3; size: many; V: TRBV20-1; D: TRBD2; CDR3: CSARLAGISYTQYF; DNA: TGCAGTGCTAGACTAGCGGGAATAAGCTATACGCAGTATTTT
J: TRBJ1-5; size: .; V: TRBV6-1; D: TRBD1; CDR3: CASRRQGAKKGGQPQHF; DNA: TGTGCCAGCAGGCGACAGGGGGCGAAAAAGGGGGGTCAGCCCCAGCATTTT
J: TRBJ1-4; size: .; V: TRBV28; D: TRBD1; CDR3: CASSSGQGGDEKLFF; DNA: TGTGCCAGCAGTTCTGGACAGGGGGGGGATGAAAAACTGTTTTTT
J: TRBJ1-5; size: many; V: TRBV7-9; D: .; CDR3: CASSLMDSNQPQHF; DNA: TGTGCCAGCAGCTTAATGGACAGCAATCAGCCCCAGCATTTT
J: TRBJ2-1; size: many; V: TRBV20-1; D: .; CDR3: CSARDPGTLNEQFF; DNA: TGCAGTGCTAGAGATCCCGGGACCCTTAATGAGCAGTTCTTC
J: TRBJ1-4; size: many; V: TRBV20-1; D: TRBD1; CDR3: CSAPGGGAVNEKLFF; DNA: TGCAGTGCCCCAGGGGGGGGGGCTGTTAATGAAAAACTGTTTTTT
J: TRBJ2-3; size: .; V: TRBV29-1; D: TRBD2; CDR3: CSVEDHRASGRTSTDTQYF; DNA: TGCAGCGTTGAAGATCATAGGGCTAGCGGGCGGACTAGCACAGATACGCAGTATTTT
J: TRBJ1-2; size: many; V: TRBV7-2; D: .; CDR3: CASSFSYGYTF; DNA: TGTGCCAGCAGCTTCTCCTATGGCTACACCTTC
J: TRBJ2-2; size: .; V: TRBV7-6; D: .; CDR3: CVSSLVVSGNTGELFF; DNA: TGTGTCAGCAGCCTTGTGGTTAGCGGTAACACCGGGGAGCTGTTTTTT
J: TRBJ1-5; size: many; V: TRBV11-3; D: TRBD1; CDR3: CASSNRDRLDYSNQPQHF; DNA: TGTGCCAGCAGCAACCGGGACAGACTTGACTATAGCAATCAGCCCCAGCATTTT
J: TRBJ2-5; size: many; V: TRBV11-2; D: TRBD1; CDR3: CASSLQGQGKETQYF; DNA: TGTGCCAGCAGCCTTCAGGGACAGGGAAAAGAGACCCAGTACTTC
J: TRBJ2-5; size: many; V: TRBV7-2; D: .; CDR3: CASNIQGQPQETQYF; DNA: TGTGCCAGCAACATACAGGGTCAGCCCCAAGAGACCCAGTACTTC
J: TRBJ2-6; size: .; V: TRBV24-1; D: TRBD1; CDR3: CATSDLRDRGSGANVLTF; DNA: TGTGCCACCAGTGATTTGCGGGACAGGGGTTCTGGGGCCAACGTCCTGACTTTC
J: TRBJ1-1; size: .; V: TRBV5-1; D: .; CDR3: CASTLGGTNTEAFF; DNA: TGCGCCAGCACCCTGGGAGGAACGAACACTGAAGCTTTCTTT
J: TRBJ2-1; size: many; V: TRBV7-9; D: TRBD2; CDR3: CASSLVPGTSAEMWSYNEQFF; DNA: TGTGCCAGCAGCTTAGTCCCCGGGACTAGCGCCGAGATGTGGTCCTACAATGAGCAGTTCTTC
J: TRBJ2-1; size: many; V: TRBV7-3; D: .; CDR3: CASSSSGVNEQFF; DNA: TGTGCCAGCAGCTCATCAGGGGTCAATGAGCAGTTCTTC
J: TRBJ1-2; size: many; V: TRBV5-6; D: .; CDR3: CASSLGGINYGYTF; DNA: TGTGCCAGCAGCCTCGGTGGAATTAACTATGGCTACACCTTC
J: TRBJ1-3; size: many; V: TRBV11-2; D: TRBD1; CDR3: CASSPTGMARNTIYF; DNA: TGTGCCAGCAGCCCGACAGGGATGGCTAGAAACACCATATATTTT
J: TRBJ2-5; size: many; V: TRBV11-3; D: .; CDR3: CASSLWVSGETQYF; DNA: TGTGCCAGCAGCTTATGGGTATCAGGGGAGACCCAGTACTTC
J: TRBJ2-2; size: few; V: TRBV30; D: .; CDR3: CAWKRGSLNTGELFF; DNA: TGTGCCTGGAAACGAGGGAGTTTAAACACCGGGGAGCTGTTTTTT
J: TRBJ2-7; size: many; V: TRBV29-1; D: .; CDR3: CSFIGLSYEQYF; DNA: TGCAGCTTCATCGGGCTCTCCTACGAGCAGTACTTC
J: TRBJ1-2; size: many; V: TRBV12-3/TRBV12-4; D: .; CDR3: CASSFGQPGYYGYTF; DNA: TGTGCCAGCAGTTTTGGTCAGCCGGGCTACTATGGCTACACCTTC
J: TRBJ2-7; size: .; V: TRBV9; D: .; CDR3: CASSVDIDSYEQYF; DNA: TGTGCCAGCAGCGTAGATATAGACTCGTACGAGCAGTACTTC
J: TRBJ1-2; size: many; V: TRBV4-1; D: .; CDR3: CASSQSPDHSTGYTF; DNA: TGCGCCAGCAGCCAATCACCGGACCATAGCACCGGCTACACCTTC
J: TRBJ1-6; size: many; V: TRBV6-6; D: .; CDR3: CASSYLGSSYNSPLHF; DNA: TGTGCCAGCAGTTACCTCGGGAGCTCCTATAATTCACCCCTCCACTTT
J: TRBJ2-3; size: many; V: TRBV7-3; D: TRBD1; CDR3: CASSPGTGVHTDTQYF; DNA: TGTGCCAGCAGCCCAGGGACAGGGGTTCACACAGATACGCAGTATTTT
J: TRBJ2-3; size: many; V: TRBV19; D: TRBD2; CDR3: CASLPGRGGSTDTQYF; DNA: TGTGCCAGCCTGCCGGGGCGGGGGGGAAGCACAGATACGCAGTATTTT
J: TRBJ2-1; size: many; V: TRBV9; D: TRBD2; CDR3: CASSGSGRVGEQFF; DNA: TGTGCCAGCAGCGGTAGCGGGAGGGTGGGTGAGCAGTTCTTC
J: TRBJ2-5; size: many; V: TRBV6-5; D: TRBD2; CDR3: CASSPTVVGGGVETQYF; DNA: TGTGCCAGCAGTCCCACCGTCGTCGGGGGAGGGGTAGAGACCCAGTACTTC
J: TRBJ2-2; size: .; V: TRBV6-6; D: .; CDR3: CASSHSSQGRSGELFF; DNA: TGTGCCAGCAGTCACTCGTCGCAGGGTAGATCCGGGGAGCTGTTTTTT
J: TRBJ1-5; size: few; V: TRBV28; D: .; CDR3: CASSSPRQGSYQPQHF; DNA: TGTGCCAGCAGTTCCCCACGGCAGGGTTCGTATCAGCCCCAGCATTTT
J: TRBJ1-3; size: many; V: TRBV15; D: .; CDR3: CATSGGTGSGNTIYF; DNA: TGTGCCACCAGCGGTGGGACGGGCTCTGGAAACACCATATATTTT